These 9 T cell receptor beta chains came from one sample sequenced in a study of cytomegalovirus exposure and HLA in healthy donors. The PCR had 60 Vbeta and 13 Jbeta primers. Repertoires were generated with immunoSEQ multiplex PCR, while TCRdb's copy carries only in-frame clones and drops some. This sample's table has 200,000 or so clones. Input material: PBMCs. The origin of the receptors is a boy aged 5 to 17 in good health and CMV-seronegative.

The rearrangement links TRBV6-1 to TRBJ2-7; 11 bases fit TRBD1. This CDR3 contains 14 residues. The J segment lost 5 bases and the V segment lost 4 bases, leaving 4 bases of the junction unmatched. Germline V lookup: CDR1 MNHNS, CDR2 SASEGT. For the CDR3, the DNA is TGTGCCAGCAGTGGAGGACAGGGGGCCAACGAGCAGTACTTC. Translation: CASSGGQGANEQYF.

CDR3 protein: CASSPPGRGDTQYF. The CDR3 DNA is TGTGCCAGCAGCCCCCCGGGTAGAGGAGATACGCAGTATTTT. This chain uses TRBV9 with TRBJ2-3; D is undetermined. Germline lookup yields CDR1 SGDLS and CDR2 YYNGEE. The CDR3 consists of 14 residues. V was cut by 4 bases and J by 5 bases, with 14 bases left in between.

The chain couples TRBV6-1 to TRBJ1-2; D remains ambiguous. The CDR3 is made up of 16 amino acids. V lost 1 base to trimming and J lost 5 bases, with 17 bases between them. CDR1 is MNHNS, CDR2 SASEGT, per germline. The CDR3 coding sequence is TGTGCCAGCAGTGAAGGGCAGAGCAGGATTCGTTATGGCTACACCTTC. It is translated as CASSEGQSRIRYGYTF.

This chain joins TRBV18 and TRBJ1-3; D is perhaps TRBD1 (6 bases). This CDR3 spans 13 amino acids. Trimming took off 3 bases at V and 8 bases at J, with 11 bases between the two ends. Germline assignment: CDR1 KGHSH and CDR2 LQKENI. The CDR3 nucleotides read TGTGCCAGCTCACCGTCAGAGGGGGACACCATATATTTT. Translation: CASSPSEGDTIYF.

This chain's CDR3 is CASSSGDSHLYEQYF. DNA of the CDR3: TGTGCCAGCAGCTCCGGGGACAGTCATCTCTACGAGCAGTACTTC. The chain uses TRBV11-2 and TRBJ2-7; 7 nucleotides align to TRBD1. The trim removed 4 bases at V and 3 bases at J, leaving 9 bases unmatched. CDR3 size: 15 residues. Germline CDR1 is SGHAT and CDR2 is FQNNGV.

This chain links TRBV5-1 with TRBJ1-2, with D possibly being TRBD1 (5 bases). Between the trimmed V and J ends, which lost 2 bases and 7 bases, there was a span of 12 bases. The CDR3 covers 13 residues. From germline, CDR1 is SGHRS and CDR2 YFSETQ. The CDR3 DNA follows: TGCGCCAGCAGCTTCGATAGGGGTTCTGGCTACACCTTC. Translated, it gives CASSFDRGSGYTF.

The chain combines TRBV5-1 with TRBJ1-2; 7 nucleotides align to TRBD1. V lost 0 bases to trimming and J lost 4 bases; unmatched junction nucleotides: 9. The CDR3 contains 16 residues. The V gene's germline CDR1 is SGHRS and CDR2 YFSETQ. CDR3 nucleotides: TGCGCCAGCAGCTTGGGATCGACAGGGCAACCCTATGGCTACACCTTC. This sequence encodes CASSLGSTGQPYGYTF.

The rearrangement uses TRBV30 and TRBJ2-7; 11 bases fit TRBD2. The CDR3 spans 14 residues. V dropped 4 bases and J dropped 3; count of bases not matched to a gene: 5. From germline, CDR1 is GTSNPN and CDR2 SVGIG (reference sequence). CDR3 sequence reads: CAWTSGGPNYEQYF. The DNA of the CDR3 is TGTGCCTGGACTAGCGGGGGGCCCAACTACGAGCAGTACTTC.

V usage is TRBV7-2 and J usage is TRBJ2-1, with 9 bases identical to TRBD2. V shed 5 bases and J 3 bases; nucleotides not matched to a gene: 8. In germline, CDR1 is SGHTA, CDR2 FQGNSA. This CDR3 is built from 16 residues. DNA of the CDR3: TGTGCCAGCAGCGGCGGGGGGGTGCGCCTCTACAATGAGCAGTTCTTC. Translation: CASSGGGVRLYNEQFF.